These 26 T cell receptor beta chains were all obtained from the same sample, sequenced in a study of cytomegalovirus exposure and HLA in healthy donors. Sequencing used immunoSEQ multiplex PCR; TCRdb keeps in-frame clones, though not all of them. This sample has 110,000 to 150,000 clones, with 70% to 90% found just once. Sequencing was performed on PBMCs. Receptors were obtained from a woman aged 25 to 45 in good health and CMV-seronegative.

CDR3 amino acids: CASSQSGYEQYF. The CDR3 DNA is TGTGCCAGCAGCCAGTCGGGCTACGAGCAGTACTTC. V gene TRBV5-4 combines with J gene TRBJ2-7; unclear D gene. The CDR3 has 12 residues. V lost 4 bases and J lost 3, with 8 bases in between. Germline V gene data show CDR1 as SGHNT and CDR2 as YYREEE (reference sequence).

This chain uses TRBV6-6 with TRBJ1-5; TRBD1 aligns across 9 bases. The J segment lost 8 bases and the V segment lost 6 bases, leaving 11 bases of the junction unmatched. Germline V gene data show CDR1 as MNHNY and CDR2 as SVGAGI (reference sequence). The CDR3 has 15 amino acids. The CDR3 sequence: CASSPGQGRYEPQHF. CDR3 sequence (DNA): TGTGCCAGCAGCCCGGGACAGGGAAGGTATGAGCCCCAGCATTTT.

The V gene is TRBV28, the J gene TRBJ1-3; TRBD1 matches 7 bases. The V gene end was trimmed by 11 bases and the J gene end by 0 bases; junction bases not matched to a gene: 7. This CDR3 has 14 residues. The germline gives CDR1 MDHEN, CDR2 SYDVKM. The CDR3 protein is CAGKRQGSGNTIYF. In DNA form, the CDR3 reads TGTGCCGGAAAAAGACAGGGCTCTGGAAACACCATATATTTT.

The J gene is TRBJ2-2, the V gene TRBV5-1; 8 bases match TRBD1. Germline V gene data show CDR1 as SGHRS and CDR2 as YFSETQ. This CDR3 has 16 residues. V gave up 4 bases and J gave up 4 bases; unmatched junction bases: 9. The CDR3 DNA is TGCGCCAGCAGCCCTTTGGACAGGGCCCGCACCGGGGAGCTGTTTTTT. Translation: CASSPLDRARTGELFF.

The genes are TRBV7-2 and TRBJ2-3; 7 bases agree with TRBD1. J was trimmed by 1 base and V by 5 bases; bases with no gene match: 6. The CDR3 contains 15 residues. CDR1 is SGHTA and CDR2 is FQGNSA in the germline V gene. DNA for the CDR3: TGTGCCAGCAGCCAAGGGGGCTTGGGCACAGATACGCAGTATTTT. This encodes CASSQGGLGTDTQYF.

J is TRBJ1-2 and V is TRBV5-6; TRBD1 aligns across 8 bases. Germline assignment: CDR1 SGHDT and CDR2 YYEEEE. The V and J ends lost 2 bases and 0 bases, in that order; junction bases with no gene match: 0. CDR3 size: 14 residues. The CDR3 coding sequence is TGTGCCAGCAGCTTACAGGGGGCTAACTATGGCTACACCTTC. It translates to CASSLQGANYGYTF.

The rearrangement uses TRBV7-2 and TRBJ2-1; 8 nucleotides agree with TRBD2. The CDR3 covers 16 residues. The germline V gene has CDR1 SGHTA and CDR2 FQGNSA. J gave up 4 bases and V 5 bases, and 10 bases lay outside the gene matches. CDR3 residues: CASSPRTSGGYNEQFF. The CDR3 bases are TGTGCCAGCAGCCCCAGGACCAGCGGGGGATACAATGAGCAGTTCTTC. The variable domain in full, completed from reference TRBV7-2 and TRBJ2-1, reads GAGVSQSPSNKVTEKGKDVELRCDPISGHTALYWYRQSLGQGLEFLIYFQGNSAPDKSGLPSDRFSAERTGGSVSTLTIQRTQQEDSAVYLCASSPRTSGGYNEQFFGPGTRLTVL.

The table lists this clone with a count of one. The gene calls are TRBV19 and TRBJ2-7, with D maybe TRBD1 (5 bases). Germline V gives CDR1 LNHDA, CDR2 SQIVND (reference sequence). The CDR3 contains 15 residues. V lost 5 bases, J lost 2 bases, and 16 bases lay in between. CDR3 protein: CASSAYLGAPYEQYF. The DNA for the CDR3 is TGTGCCAGTAGTGCATATTTAGGGGCGCCCTACGAGCAGTACTTC.

The V and J genes are TRBV4-1 and TRBJ1-5, with 12 bases matching TRBD1. J was trimmed by 6 bases and V by 0 bases; bases with no gene match: 9. CDR1 is MGHRA and CDR2 is YSYEKL in the germline V gene. CDR3 size: 18 residues. The CDR3, as DNA: TGCGCCAGCAGCCAAGATTTGTACGGGACAGGGGGCGTTCAGCCCCAGCATTTT. Amino acids: CASSQDLYGTGGVQPQHF.

The chain employs TRBV10-3 and TRBJ1-6; no clear D. CDR3 length: 14 amino acids. The V end lost 5 bases, the J end lost 8 bases, and 13 bases lay between the germline ends. Germline-derived CDR1 and CDR2 are ENHRY and SYGVKD. Here the CDR3 reads CAISTEGTHSPLHF. The CDR3, as DNA: TGTGCCATCAGTACCGAGGGAACCCATTCACCCCTCCACTTT.

The chain recombines TRBV11-2 with TRBJ1-2; TRBD1 is a possible D gene (5 bases). Germline V gene sequence: CDR1 SGHAT, CDR2 FQNNGV. The germline V and J ends were trimmed by 5 bases and 5 bases, with 9 bases remaining between them. The CDR3 loop spans 12 amino acids. The CDR3 DNA follows: TGTGCCAGCAGCCGCGGGACGTATGGCTACACCTTC. Encoded protein: CASSRGTYGYTF.

V gene TRBV5-6 combines with J gene TRBJ2-3, with TRBD2 matching 7 bases. Germline CDR1 SGHDT, CDR2 YYEEEE. V lost 1 base to trimming and J lost 2 bases; unmatched junction nucleotides: 4. This CDR3 is built from 15 residues. CDR3 region: CASSLNGGTTDTQYF. The CDR3 region has the DNA TGTGCCAGCAGCTTGAACGGGGGGACCACAGATACGCAGTATTTT.

This chain joins TRBV7-9 and TRBJ2-7; no firm D call. Trimming took off 4 bases at V and 0 bases at J, with 7 bases between the two ends. This CDR3 region has 13 residues. Germline V lookup: CDR1 SEHNR, CDR2 FQNEAQ (reference sequence). The chain's CDR3 is CASSSGGSYEQYF. The CDR3 DNA reads TGTGCCAGCAGCTCTGGCGGCTCCTACGAGCAGTACTTC. The full variable domain, in which reference TRBV7-9 and TRBJ2-7 provide the parts outside the CDR3, is DTGVSQNPRHKITKRGQNVTFRCDPISEHNRLYWYRQTLGQGPEFLTYFQNEAQLEKSRLLSDRFSAERPKGSFSTLEIQRTEQGDSAMYLCASSSGGSYEQYFGPGTRLTVT.

The genes are TRBV10-3 and TRBJ1-1; no firm D call. Germline V lookup: CDR1 ENHRY, CDR2 SYGVKD. V was clipped by 0 bases and J by 4 bases, with 12 bases between them. The length of the CDR3 is 15 residues. In nucleotides, the CDR3 is TGTGCCATCAGTGAGTCCAAAACAGCTGGCACTGAAGCTTTCTTT. Translating it yields CAISESKTAGTEAFF.

The rearrangement uses TRBV9 and TRBJ1-1, with 9 bases that match TRBD1. V shed 0 bases, J shed 4 bases, and the junction held 13 bases outside the gene matches. CDR3 length: 18 residues. The germline V gene has CDR1 SGDLS and CDR2 YYNGEE. In DNA form, the CDR3 reads TGTGCCAGCAGCGTAGGGGGAGGGACAGGGAAGACAGGCACTGAAGCTTTCTTT. This gives the protein CASSVGGGTGKTGTEAFF.

This chain links TRBV6-6 with TRBJ2-3; the D gene is possibly TRBD1 (6 bases). Deletions cut 5 bases from V and 0 bases from J, with 12 bases between. Per the germline V gene, CDR1 is MNHNY and CDR2 is SVGAGI (reference sequence). The CDR3 extends over 15 amino acids. The CDR3 nucleotides read TGTGCCAGCAGTCCCGGGACACTGAGCACAGATACGCAGTATTTT. Amino acids: CASSPGTLSTDTQYF.

This sequence joins TRBV27 and TRBJ1-4, with 10 bases that match TRBD1. The V segment lost 5 bases and the J segment 3 bases; nucleotides outside the gene matches: 9. Germline CDR1 is MNHEY and CDR2 is SMNVEV (reference sequence). CDR3 length: 17 amino acids. CDR3 region: CASSPRDRGRSNEKLFF. For the CDR3, the DNA is TGTGCCAGCAGTCCTCGGGACAGGGGTCGATCTAATGAAAAACTGTTTTTT.

This clone was seen only once. The rearrangement joins TRBV9 to TRBJ1-2; 9 nucleotides line up with TRBD1. The CDR3 consists of 15 residues. J gave up 4 bases and V 4 bases, and 8 bases lay outside the gene matches. Germline assignment: CDR1 SGDLS and CDR2 YYNGEE. The CDR3 region is CASSRTGESIYGYTF. The CDR3 DNA follows: TGTGCCAGCAGCCGGACAGGGGAGTCGATCTATGGCTACACCTTC.

In its sample, this clone was seen once. The chain recombines TRBV5-1 with TRBJ1-2, with 11 bases identical to TRBD1. The CDR3 has 15 residues. Germline V gene lookup returns CDR1 SGHRS and CDR2 YFSETQ. The ends lost 4 bases at V and 3 bases at J; junction bases unmatched: 5. The CDR3 here is CASSTGQGAHYGYTF. CDR3 DNA sequence: TGCGCCAGCAGCACCGGACAGGGGGCTCACTATGGCTACACCTTC.

This clone was seen once. The V gene is TRBV7-8, the J gene TRBJ1-2; 7 nucleotides align to TRBD1. CDR3 size: 14 residues. Looked up from germline, CDR1 is SGHVS and CDR2 is FQNEAQ. V lost 1 base and J lost 4; bases outside the gene matches: 3. The chain's CDR3 is CASSLVPGGYGYTF. DNA of the CDR3: TGTGCCAGCAGCTTAGTGCCAGGGGGCTATGGCTACACCTTC.

The CDR3 sequence is CSSSPSGGEIDTQYF. The CDR3 DNA reads TGCAGCTCGTCTCCTAGCGGGGGGGAGATAGATACGCAGTATTTT. The rearrangement joins TRBV29-1 to TRBJ2-3, with TRBD2 matching over 12 bases. The CDR3 runs 15 residues. V lost 8 bases to trimming and J lost 5 bases; unmatched junction nucleotides: 11. The germline V gene encodes CDR1 SQVTM and CDR2 ANQGSEA.

The chain is built from TRBV19 and TRBJ1-2; unclear D gene. The CDR3 spans 16 residues. V lost 4 bases to trimming and J lost 5 bases, with 20 bases between them. Looked up from germline, CDR1 is LNHDA and CDR2 is SQIVND (reference sequence). The CDR3 protein is CASSRGGGSPFYGYTF. The CDR3 DNA reads TGTGCCAGTAGTAGAGGAGGCGGCAGTCCTTTTTATGGCTACACCTTC.

The chain combines TRBV5-4 with TRBJ2-3, with 7 bases identical to TRBD2. The germline V gene encodes CDR1 SGHNT and CDR2 YYREEE (reference sequence). The CDR3 is 14 residues long. The V segment lost 3 bases and the J segment 10 bases; nucleotides outside the gene matches: 11. Here the CDR3 reads CASSYRMGGSAQYF. For the CDR3, the DNA is TGTGCCAGCAGCTACAGAATGGGAGGGTCTGCGCAGTATTTT.

Written as DNA, the CDR3 is TGTGCCAGCGATGGGACAGGGGATGAAAAACTGTTTTTT. Translating gives CASDGTGDEKLFF. The chain carries TRBV6-4 and TRBJ1-4; 10 bases fit TRBD1. The CDR3 is 13 amino acids. CDR1 is MRHNA, CDR2 SNTAGT, per germline. V lost 8 bases and J lost 6; bases outside the gene matches: 3.

J is TRBJ1-3 and V is TRBV9; 9 bases match TRBD1. The V gene's germline CDR1 is SGDLS and CDR2 YYNGEE. V trimming: 2 bases; J trimming: 2 bases; junction bases outside the gene matches: 2. The CDR3 sequence is 15 residues long. The CDR3 here is CASSVTGGTGNTIYF. Written as DNA, the CDR3 is TGTGCCAGCAGCGTTACAGGGGGCACTGGAAACACCATATATTTT.

The gene calls are TRBV6-5 and TRBJ1-4; weak D call: TRBD1 (6 bases). The germline gives CDR1 MNHEY, CDR2 SVGAGI. The CDR3 length is 13 residues. Trimming removed 4 bases from V and 5 bases from J, with 8 bases in between. CDR3 nucleotides: TGTGCCAGCAGTTTCGACAGGAATGAAAAACTGTTTTTT. It is translated as CASSFDRNEKLFF.